This T cell receptor (beta chain) was sequenced in a study of cytomegalovirus exposure and HLA in healthy donors. General study findings and limits: According to a later analysis, donors in an Asian-associated ancestry cluster reportedly had fewer N-insertions than the roughly 720-donor mean.

The donors (healthy individuals) were bone marrow donors. The primer mix had 60 Vbeta and 13 Jbeta primers. Here immunoSEQ multiplex PCR was the method, and the copy in TCRdb shows in-frame clones only, minus some. The data contain about 130,000 clones, 76% of them singletons. This clone was counted ten times or more. Antigen specificity is unknown. V lost 4 bases and J 1 base, leaving 14 bases between the germline ends. CDR1 is SGHNT, CDR2 YYREEE, per germline (reference sequence). The CDR3 is made up of 15 amino acids. The TCR comes from a man in his fifties in good health and CMV-seronegative. This chain connects TRBV5-4 to TRBJ1-1; possible D gene TRBD1, 6 bases. Sequenced input: PBMCs. The CDR3 sequence is CASSTSTGSNTEAFF. CDR3 DNA: TGTGCCAGCAGCACTTCGACAGGTTCGAACACTGAAGCTTTCTTT.